This TCR beta chain derives from a study of T cell repertoires in cytomegalovirus infection. Study results and caveats: Identification of carriers of CMV plus the relevant HLA was performed using cumulative public TCR beta family frequency.

This clonotype came up many times. Antigen unknown. TCRdb itself ran the reads through MiXCR, one entry per CDR3 protein. The repertoire holds about 920,000 distinct CDR3 sequences, with approximately 30% as singletons. The receptor was derived from a human donor in good health (CMV status not recorded). Some clones in this sample may be carry-over from other donors' samples. The material sequenced was cultured CD8+ T cells from PBMCs, taken from culture after CMV antigen stimulation.

CDR3 in amino acids: CAISEYGDPAGDTQYF. The CDR3 DNA sequence: TGTGCCATCAGTGAGTACGGGGATCCCGCGGGAGATACGCAGTATTTT. The rearrangement links TRBV10-3 to TRBJ2-3, with D maybe TRBD2 (5 bases). The germline V and J ends were trimmed by 1 base and 5 bases, with 16 bases remaining between them. CDR1 is ENHRY and CDR2 is SYGVKD in the germline V gene. The CDR3 extends over 16 amino acids.